This T cell receptor (beta chain) comes out of a study of cytomegalovirus exposure and HLA in healthy donors. Germline-derived CDR1 and CDR2 are SGHTA and FQGNSA. V was shortened by 5 bases and J by 7 bases, with 15 bases between the two germline ends. This CDR3 is built from 14 residues. This PCR relied on a set of 60 Vbeta primers and 13 Jbeta primers. Sequencing used immunoSEQ multiplex PCR; TCRdb keeps in-frame clones, though not all of them. Seen here are roughly 74,000 clones, around 81% observed once, and the top ten hold roughly 1.5%. On this clone: The target antigen is unknown.

General study findings and limits: Most of the TCR beta V segments (in an earlier analysis) were productive either about 87% or about 30% of the time.

The chain employs TRBV7-2 and TRBJ1-5; D is undetermined. The sequenced sample consisted of PBMCs. This receptor was taken from a middle-aged man in good health and CMV-seronegative. The CDR3 nucleotides are TGTGCCAGCAGCACCTTAGAGGATTACCAGCCCCAGCATTTT. Residues: CASSTLEDYQPQHF.